Sequencing of this T cell receptor (beta chain) was carried out in a study of chemoradiotherapy in HPV16-positive cancers (dated 2022 in TCRdb). For the study in its entirety: Using functional T-cell assays on cells from a couple of HPV16-positive patients, the researchers defined candidate HPV-specific T-cell clones and common TCR motifs. Whether T-cell immunity against the HPV oncoproteins E6 and E7 changes during chemoradiotherapy and whether survival is affected by this immunity were examined in the study. Next, the candidate HPV-specific TCRs and motifs were followed in TCR repertoires from about 90 patients with HPV-related cancers. General conclusions and limits of the study: In HPV16-positive patients, expansion of HPV-responsive T cells during chemoradiotherapy was found to be associated with improved recurrence-free survival. Expansion of candidate HPV-specific clones and E7-related TCR motifs was observed in the tumor microenvironment during treatment, whereas no such expansion was observed for non-HPV-specific T cells. Only a couple of HPV16-positive patients were used to derive the functional definition of HPV-specific T cells, and the survival association was reported for HPV16-positive patients.

A word on this clone: What antigen it recognizes has not been identified. Base qualities are not provided; no much larger clone lies one nucleotide away.

Repertoires were sampled repeatedly over the course of chemoradiotherapy so that clonal expansion in the tumor microenvironment could be followed. Sequences MNHEY (CDR1) and SMNVEV (CDR2) are obtained from the germline V gene (reference sequence). The CDR3 starts with the cysteine, ends with the phenylalanine, and has 14 residues. CDR3 DNA is the only sequence kept; it has 42 bases, read in frame from the first base. The V end gives up 7 bases and the J end 1 base, leaving 6 bases in the junction not matched to a gene. Receptors were amplified or captured by the immunoSEQ multiplex PCR assay. This is the immuneACCESS table as TCRdb keeps it, with only in-frame sequences that have V and J called. A part of the clones is gone; compared with another copy, unresolved V genes explain less than half, and the rest is unexplained. The sample data list roughly 28,000 clones, and about 89% of these were observed just once. The leading ten clones occupy approximately 22% of the sample.

The chain is made from TRBV27 and TRBJ2-7, with 8 middle bases fitting TRBD1. The source material was blood, sampled from a patient who underwent chemoradiotherapy. The clonotype originates from a human donor with HPV-associated anogenital cancer. The CDR3 amino acid sequence is: CASTRTGGSYEQYF. The DNA reads as follows: TGTGCCAGCACCAGAACAGGGGGGTCCTACGAGCAGTACTTC.